The rows below give T cell receptor beta chains drawn from one sample of a study of cytomegalovirus exposure and HLA in healthy donors. TCRdb's copy holds only in-frame clones and misses some; the assay was immunoSEQ multiplex PCR. The table records 150,000 to 200,000 clones, 60% to 80% of them present only once. Material: PBMCs. The receptors were gathered from a man aged 25 to 40 in good health and CMV-seropositive. CDR3s include the opening cysteine and the closing phenylalanine or tryptophan. Fields, in order: CDR3 protein, CDR3 DNA, V gene, D gene, clone size, J gene. A D gene is named only where the DNA matches it firmly. The size entry is marked missing in some rows and otherwise reads once, few, many or a size class.

CDR3aa: CASSQLQAGGLEAFF
CDR3nt: TGCGCCAGCAGCCAACTACAGGCGGGGGGCCTTGAAGCTTTCTTT
v_gene: TRBV4-1
d_gene: -
abundance: -
j_gene: TRBJ1-1

CDR3aa: CASTQTGVEQYF
CDR3nt: TGTGCCAGCACCCAGACAGGAGTCGAGCAGTACTTC
v_gene: TRBV2
d_gene: -
abundance: -
j_gene: TRBJ2-7

CDR3aa: CACTEQGTASNQPQHF
CDR3nt: TGTGCCTGCACCGAACAGGGAACGGCAAGCAATCAGCCCCAGCATTTT
v_gene: TRBV19
d_gene: -
abundance: -
j_gene: TRBJ1-5

CDR3aa: CASSVTSGVSYNEQFF
CDR3nt: TGTGCCAGCAGCGTGACTAGCGGGGTCTCCTACAATGAGCAGTTCTTC
v_gene: TRBV11-2
d_gene: TRBD2
abundance: -
j_gene: TRBJ2-1

CDR3aa: CASSSWTGFGEKLFF
CDR3nt: TGCGCCAGCAGCTCATGGACAGGCTTTGGGGAAAAACTGTTTTTT
v_gene: TRBV4-1
d_gene: TRBD1
abundance: few
j_gene: TRBJ1-4

CDR3aa: CASSNRQGASDGYTF
CDR3nt: TGCGCCAGCAGCAATCGACAGGGGGCGTCGGATGGCTACACCTTC
v_gene: TRBV4-1
d_gene: TRBD1
abundance: -
j_gene: TRBJ1-2

CDR3aa: CASSSKPGYSGNTIYF
CDR3nt: TGTGCCAGCAGCTCGAAACCGGGATACTCTGGAAACACCATATATTTT
v_gene: TRBV7-6
d_gene: -
abundance: -
j_gene: TRBJ1-3

CDR3aa: CASSLDREQETQYF
CDR3nt: TGTGCCAGCAGCTTGGACAGGGAGCAAGAGACCCAGTACTTC
v_gene: TRBV5-4
d_gene: -
abundance: few
j_gene: TRBJ2-5

CDR3aa: CASSTGLSGNTIYF
CDR3nt: TGTGCCAGCAGCACAGGGTTATCTGGAAACACCATATATTTT
v_gene: TRBV5-4
d_gene: -
abundance: -
j_gene: TRBJ1-3

CDR3aa: CASSEPRAGGSTDTQYF
CDR3nt: TGTGCCAGCAGTGAACCGCGGGCAGGGGGAAGTACAGATACGCAGTATTTT
v_gene: TRBV25-1
d_gene: TRBD1
abundance: -
j_gene: TRBJ2-3

CDR3aa: CATLLVAEEYEQYF
CDR3nt: TGTGCCACCTTGCTGGTAGCGGAGGAATACGAGCAGTACTTC
v_gene: TRBV15
d_gene: -
abundance: -
j_gene: TRBJ2-7

CDR3aa: CASSQVTSGGDYEQFF
CDR3nt: TGCGCCAGCAGCCAGGTGACTAGCGGGGGGGACTATGAGCAGTTCTTC
v_gene: TRBV4-1
d_gene: TRBD2
abundance: -
j_gene: TRBJ2-1

CDR3aa: CASSQGLAGTSTDTQYF
CDR3nt: TGTGCCAGCAGCCAAGGACTAGCGGGGACTAGCACAGATACGCAGTATTTT
v_gene: TRBV5-4
d_gene: TRBD2
abundance: -
j_gene: TRBJ2-3

CDR3aa: CASRTQGVYTEAFF
CDR3nt: TGTGCCAGTAGGACTCAGGGGGTTTACACTGAAGCTTTCTTT
v_gene: TRBV19
d_gene: TRBD1
abundance: -
j_gene: TRBJ1-1